This T cell receptor beta chain emerged from a study of T cell repertoires in cytomegalovirus infection. At the level of the study: Carrying CMV and the relevant HLA type showed in public TCR beta signatures.

TCRdb reprocessed the reads via MiXCR and lists one record per CDR3 protein. The sample lists about 260,000 distinct CDR3 sequences; over 8% were seen once. Study-level findings and limits: CMV-specific TCR beta clonotypes restricted by HLA-C were the ones dominating the ex vivo response. Cumulative public TCR beta family frequency identified carriers of CMV plus the relevant HLA.

Per germline, CDR1 SGHAT and CDR2 FQDESV (reference sequence). Trimming cost V 6 bases and J 0 bases, with 8 bases left between them. The CDR3 covers 13 residues. This clonotype was recorded at least ten times. Its antigen remains unidentified. This rearrangement joins TRBV11-1 to TRBJ1-1; no definite D call. The sequencing input was PBMCs. The TCR originated in a human donor in good health (CMV status not recorded). Some clones in this sample may be carry-over from other donors' samples. DNA of the CDR3: TGTGCCAGCAGTAGGCTCATGAACACTGAAGCTTTCTTT. This codes for CASSRLMNTEAFF.